Below are 28 T cell receptor beta chains sequenced from a single sample in a study of blood T cell repertoires in COVID-19. Profiled with immunoSEQ multiplex PCR; TCRdb holds only in-frame clones, not every one. The sample shows roughly 160,000 clones, more than 65% of them seen only once. The sample taken for sequencing was PBMCs or T cells enriched from blood (not recorded which). The receptor set was obtained from a middle-aged woman with acute COVID-19.

The V and J genes are TRBV6-6 and TRBJ2-5, with 10 bases aligning to TRBD2. Trimming took 6 bases from V and 9 from J; bases not matched to a gene: 7. CDR3 length: 13 amino acids. Germline V lookup: CDR1 MNHNY, CDR2 SVGAGI (reference sequence). CDR3 amino acids: CASRLAGVGSQYF. The DNA for the CDR3 is TGTGCCAGCAGGCTAGCGGGAGTAGGGTCCCAGTACTTC.

The genes are TRBV6-5 and TRBJ1-6; TRBD1 aligns across 8 bases. Per the germline V gene, CDR1 is MNHEY and CDR2 is SVGAGI. V shed 4 bases, J shed 6 bases, and the junction held 2 bases outside the gene matches. The CDR3 consists of 14 residues. The CDR3 DNA sequence: TGTGCCAGCAGTTGGACAGGGAGTAATTCACCCCTCCACTTT. Amino acid sequence: CASSWTGSNSPLHF.

The rearrangement uses TRBV19 and TRBJ1-1, with a tentative D call TRBD1 (5 bases). Germline CDR1 is LNHDA and CDR2 is SQIVND (reference sequence). V dropped 7 bases and J dropped 0 bases, with 12 bases sitting between them. The CDR3 has 14 amino acids. The CDR3 bases are TGTGCCAGTATGCGGGGCAGAGTGAACACTGAAGCTTTCTTT. This sequence encodes CASMRGRVNTEAFF.

The chain employs TRBV21-1 and TRBJ2-7; the table's TRBD2 call for D was not verified on the DNA. TRBV21-1 is labeled a pseudogene. The CDR3 totals 18 residues. CDR3 nucleotides: TGTGCCAGCAGCAAAGGGTCTAGCGGGAGGACTACCTCCTACGAGCAGTACTTC. As protein: CASSKGSSGRTTSYEQYF.

The J gene is TRBJ2-3, the V gene TRBV18; TRBD2 matches 7 bases. There are 15 residues in the CDR3. Germline V CDR1 and CDR2: KGHSH, LQKENI. With 5 bases clipped from V and 2 bases from J, the junction kept 7 bases outside the gene matches. The CDR3: CASSDSGPYTDTQYF. In nucleotides, the CDR3 is TGTGCCAGCTCAGATAGCGGGCCTTACACAGATACGCAGTATTTT.

As DNA, the CDR3 is TGTGCCAGCAGTTCACGAGGCCCTGGGACTAGCGGGAGAGGAGATACGCAGTATTTT. Residues: CASSSRGPGTSGRGDTQYF. The chain joins TRBV11-3 to TRBJ2-3; 14 bases are shared with TRBD2. Trimming removed 6 bases from V and 5 bases from J; junction bases left unmatched: 16. This CDR3 spans 19 amino acids. CDR1 is SGHNT, CDR2 YENEEA, per germline.

The V gene is TRBV24-1, the J gene TRBJ2-3, with unresolved D. The germline V gene has CDR1 KGHDR and CDR2 SFDVKD. The V gene lost 6 bases and the J gene lost 0 bases, with 6 bases spanning the gap. This CDR3 spans 13 amino acids. DNA of the CDR3: TGTGCCACCAGTACTCCTAGCACAGATACGCAGTATTTT. It translates to CATSTPSTDTQYF.

V usage is TRBV10-3 and J usage is TRBJ2-3; tentatively, D is TRBD1 (5 bases). The CDR3 consists of 13 residues. Trimming left V 0 bases short and J 4 bases short, with 5 bases between. Germline assignment: CDR1 ENHRY and CDR2 SYGVKD. CDR3 sequence reads: CAISESGADTQYF. The CDR3 DNA reads as TGTGCCATCAGTGAGTCAGGGGCAGATACGCAGTATTTT.

This clone is a singleton in its sample. The V call is TRBV29-1, the J call TRBJ1-1, with 7 bases identical to TRBD1. The length of the CDR3 is 14 residues. Germline CDR1 is SQVTM and CDR2 is ANQGSEA. After removal of 6 bases from V and 1 base from J, the junction contained 8 bases not matched to a gene. In nucleotides, the CDR3 is TGCAGCGTAGGGTCCTACAGGGGGAACACTGAAGCTTTCTTT. It is translated as CSVGSYRGNTEAFF.

The gene calls are TRBV3-1 (or the pseudogene TRBV3-2) and TRBJ1-2, with D maybe TRBD1 (5 bases). Per germline, CDR1 LGHDT and CDR2 YNNKEL (reference sequence). Deletions cut 4 bases from V and 6 bases from J, with 12 bases between. This CDR3 has 13 residues. The CDR3: CASSPRGLNGYTF. The CDR3 region has the DNA TGTGCCAGCAGCCCCCGGGGACTGAATGGCTACACCTTC.

The CDR3 loop reads CASSLKRADTEAFF. The CDR3 bases are TGTGCCAGCAGCTTAAAGAGGGCGGACACTGAAGCTTTCTTT. The chain recombines TRBV5-6 with TRBJ1-1; D ambiguous. The CDR3 is made up of 14 amino acids. The V gene's germline CDR1 is SGHDT and CDR2 YYEEEE. The V gene lost 2 bases and the J gene lost 3 bases, with 11 bases spanning the gap.

Here the CDR3 DNA reads TGTGCCAGTAGTATATCTAGGACTAGCGGGAGGGCCACAGATACGCAGTATTTT. Protein: CASSISRTSGRATDTQYF. The chain has TRBV19 and TRBJ2-3; 15 nucleotides agree with TRBD2. This CDR3 contains 18 residues. In germline, CDR1 is LNHDA, CDR2 SQIVND (reference sequence). V dropped 2 bases and J dropped 2; count of bases not matched to a gene: 5.

This chain connects TRBV7-2 to TRBJ1-2, with D unresolved. Per the germline V gene, CDR1 is SGHTA and CDR2 is FQGNSA. Trimming stripped 0 bases from V and 8 bases from J, with 10 bases between. The CDR3 contains 13 residues. The CDR3 region is CASSLARESGYTF. The CDR3 region has the DNA TGTGCCAGCAGCTTAGCGCGTGAGTCAGGCTACACCTTC. The complete variable domain, with remaining parts taken from reference TRBV7-2 and TRBJ1-2, reads GAGVSQSPSNKVTEKGKDVELRCDPISGHTALYWYRQSLGQGLEFLIYFQGNSAPDKSGLPSDRFSAERTGGSVSTLTIQRTQQEDSAVYLCASSLARESGYTFGSGTRLTVV.

This chain uses TRBV29-1 with TRBJ1-1, with 11 bases identical to TRBD1. The CDR3 is 13 amino acids. Looked up from germline, CDR1 is SQVTM and CDR2 is ANQGSEA. Trimming took 5 bases from V and 3 from J; bases not matched to a gene: 2. CDR3 nucleotides: TGCAGCGTTTGGACAGGGGGCCACACTGAAGCTTTCTTT. Translating gives CSVWTGGHTEAFF.

The table lists this clone with a count of one. Written as DNA, the CDR3 is TGTGCCAGTAGTATGCTTCAGGGGGTCGGGGAGCTGTTTTTT. Protein product: CASSMLQGVGELFF. The V and J genes are TRBV19 and TRBJ2-2, with TRBD1 matching 7 bases. The germline V gene has CDR1 LNHDA and CDR2 SQIVND (reference sequence). CDR3 length: 14 residues. Germline trimming cut 3 bases from V and 7 bases from J; bases unmatched to any gene: 5.

V usage is TRBV6-6 and J usage is TRBJ2-5, with TRBD2 matching 7 bases. The CDR3 runs 14 residues. In germline, CDR1 is MNHNY, CDR2 SVGAGI (reference sequence). V lost 5 bases and J lost 2; bases outside the gene matches: 5. The CDR3 DNA sequence: TGTGCCAGCAGTGTGGGAGGGCCACAAGAGACCCAGTACTTC. Translated, it gives CASSVGGPQETQYF.

The chain uses TRBV5-4 and TRBJ1-4; weak D call: TRBD1 (5 bases). Trimming took off 0 bases at V and 10 bases at J, with 16 bases between the two ends. The CDR3 length is 15 residues. Per the germline V gene, CDR1 is SGHNT and CDR2 is YYREEE (reference sequence). CDR3 bases: TGTGCCAGCAGCTTGGATAAGGGCAGGGAGGCAAAACTGTTTTTT. This gives the protein CASSLDKGREAKLFF.

The J gene is TRBJ1-2, the V gene TRBV6-1; no reliable D call. Germline values: CDR1 MNHNS, CDR2 SASEGT. The CDR3 length is 13 residues. The germline V and J ends were trimmed by 1 base and 4 bases, with 7 bases remaining between them. The CDR3 coding sequence is TGTGCCAGCAGTGAAGGACGGAGCTATGGCTACACCTTC. Translating it yields CASSEGRSYGYTF.

The rearrangement links TRBV25-1 to TRBJ1-1, with 7 bases fitting TRBD1. In germline, CDR1 is MGHDK, CDR2 SYGVNS. The CDR3 is made up of 13 amino acids. The ends lost 7 bases at V and 5 bases at J; junction bases unmatched: 7. CDR3 sequence reads: CASTQTRGTEAFF. Written as DNA, the CDR3 is TGTGCCAGCACTCAAACCAGGGGGACTGAAGCTTTCTTT.

The count of this clone is one. The J gene is TRBJ2-3, the V gene TRBV19; TRBD1 is a possible D gene (5 bases). V lost 3 bases and J lost 2, with 9 bases in between. Per the germline V gene, CDR1 is LNHDA and CDR2 is SQIVND (reference sequence). The CDR3 spans 14 residues. CDR3 amino acids: CASSMQGSTDTQYF. The CDR3 DNA sequence: TGTGCCAGTAGTATGCAGGGTTCCACAGATACGCAGTATTTT.

CDR3 sequence (DNA): TGTGCCAGCAGCTTAGAGGCTGGGGGCAATTCACCCCTCCACTTT. It encodes CASSLEAGGNSPLHF. This chain uses TRBV7-6 with TRBJ1-6; D perhaps matches TRBD1 (6 bases). Trimming took off 1 base at V and 7 bases at J, with 11 bases between the two ends. This CDR3 is 15 amino acids long. Germline-derived CDR1 and CDR2 are SGHVS and FNYEAQ.

The chain links TRBV11-2 to TRBJ1-5; no clear D gene. Between the trimmed V and J ends, which lost 1 base and 4 bases, there was a span of 5 bases. The CDR3 sequence is 13 residues long. CDR1 is SGHAT and CDR2 is FQNNGV in the germline V gene. CDR3 coding DNA: TGTGCCAGCAGCTTAGCCCAGAATCAGCCCCAGCATTTT. This translates into CASSLAQNQPQHF. The complete variable domain, with remaining parts taken from reference TRBV11-2 and TRBJ1-5, reads EAGVAQSPRYKIIEKRQSVAFWCNPISGHATLYWYQQILGQGPKLLIQFQNNGVVDDSQLPKDRFSAERLKGVDSTLKIQPAKLEDSAVYLCASSLAQNQPQHFGDGTRLSIL.

This chain uses TRBV6-5 with TRBJ1-5; D may be TRBD1 (6 bases). This CDR3 has 13 amino acids. CDR1 is MNHEY, CDR2 SVGAGI, per germline. V lost 9 bases, J lost 2 bases, and 11 bases lay in between. The CDR3 nucleotides read TGTGCCAGTTGGGGGCGCGGCAATCAGCCCCAGCATTTT. It specifies CASWGRGNQPQHF.

The chain has TRBV18 and TRBJ1-6; 8 bases fit TRBD1. With 3 bases clipped from V and 0 bases from J, the junction kept 13 bases outside the gene matches. Germline CDR1 reads KGHSH; CDR2 reads LQKENI. The CDR3 runs 20 residues. This CDR3 is CASSPQTGVEFGSYNSPLHF. CDR3 nucleotides: TGTGCCAGCTCACCTCAGACAGGGGTGGAATTCGGCTCCTATAATTCACCCCTCCACTTT. Full variable domain (outside the CDR3, taken from reference TRBV18 and TRBJ1-6): NAGVMQNPRHLVRRRGQEARLRCSPMKGHSHVYWYRQLPEEGLKFMVYLQKENIIDESGMPKERFSAEFPKEGPSILRIQQVVRGDSAAYFCASSPQTGVEFGSYNSPLHFGNGTRLTVT.

The CDR3 loop reads CASRPSGGNYGYTF. CDR3 nucleotides: TGTGCCAGCCGCCCTTCGGGGGGGAACTATGGCTACACCTTC. The chain couples TRBV11-2 to TRBJ1-2; maybe TRBD1 (5 bases). V was cut by 8 bases and J by 2 bases, with 15 bases left in between. The CDR3 contains 14 residues. Per germline, CDR1 SGHAT and CDR2 FQNNGV.

This clone was picked up one time. Here the CDR3 reads CASSPRGPNSGNTIYF. The CDR3 DNA sequence: TGTGCCAGCAGCCCCAGGGGCCCAAACTCTGGAAACACCATATATTTT. The J gene is TRBJ1-3, the V gene TRBV7-2; a possible D gene is TRBD1 (6 bases). Germline V gives CDR1 SGHTA, CDR2 FQGNSA. The CDR3 loop spans 16 amino acids. The germline V and J ends were trimmed by 5 bases and 0 bases, with 14 bases remaining between them.

This chain uses TRBV4-1 with TRBJ1-2, with 9 positions matching TRBD1. J lost 0 bases, V lost 0 bases, and 11 bases had no gene match. Germline CDR1 and CDR2: MGHRA and YSYEKL. The CDR3 length is 19 residues. DNA for the CDR3: TGCGCCAGCAGCCAAGAGGCCGGGACAGGGATTTGGGCTAACTATGGCTACACCTTC. The encoded protein is CASSQEAGTGIWANYGYTF.

In its sample, this clone was seen a few times. This chain connects TRBV5-6 to TRBJ1-1, with D tentatively TRBD1 (5 bases). The CDR3 runs to 15 residues. The V end was cut by 3 bases, the J end by 2 bases, with 14 bases between. CDR1 is SGHDT and CDR2 is YYEEEE in the germline V gene. The CDR3 DNA is TGTGCCAGCAGCTCACTCGCCAGGACAAACACTGAAGCTTTCTTT. Amino acid sequence: CASSSLARTNTEAFF.